The rows below give T cell receptor beta chains drawn from one sample of a study of blood T cell repertoires in COVID-19. Measured with immunoSEQ multiplex PCR; TCRdb has only the in-frame clones, and not every one. The sample shows about 81,000 clones, roughly 82% of them seen only once. What was sequenced was peripheral blood. The receptors shown here come from a man between 60 and 75 years old with acute or convalescent COVID-19. The CDR3 runs from the conserved cysteine through the conserved F or W. Fields, in order: D gene, V gene, J gene, clone size, CDR3 protein, CDR3 DNA. A D gene is named only where the DNA matches it firmly. Clone size is stated in some rows and not others, as once, few, many or a class when expanded.

d_gene: TRBD2
v_gene: TRBV27
j_gene: TRBJ2-1
abundance: -
CDR3aa: CASSLSGSSYNEQFF
CDR3nt: TGTGCCAGCAGTCTCAGCGGGAGCTCCTACAATGAGCAGTTCTTC

d_gene: TRBD1
v_gene: TRBV5-1
j_gene: TRBJ2-1
abundance: -
CDR3aa: CASSPGTGGLGNEQFF
CDR3nt: TGCGCCAGCAGCCCCGGGACAGGGGGGCTCGGCAATGAGCAGTTCTTC

d_gene: TRBD1
v_gene: TRBV12-3/TRBV12-4
j_gene: TRBJ1-1
abundance: -
CDR3aa: CASRDRAAEAFF
CDR3nt: TGTGCCAGCAGGGACAGGGCGGCTGAAGCTTTCTTT

d_gene: TRBD1
v_gene: TRBV6-1
j_gene: TRBJ2-4
abundance: -
CDR3aa: CASSEGTGRGDIQYF
CDR3nt: TGTGCCAGCAGTGAAGGGACAGGGCGGGGAGACATTCAGTACTTC

d_gene: TRBD1
v_gene: TRBV18
j_gene: TRBJ1-4
abundance: -
CDR3aa: CASSPIQGARTNEKLFF
CDR3nt: TGTGCCAGCTCACCCATCCAGGGGGCGCGGACTAATGAAAAACTGTTTTTT

d_gene: -
v_gene: TRBV21-1
j_gene: TRBJ1-5
abundance: -
CDR3aa: CASDRNFLVGNQPQHF
CDR3nt: TGTGCCAGCGACAGGAACTTCCTGGTGGGCAATCAGCCCCAGCATTTT

d_gene: TRBD1
v_gene: TRBV5-1
j_gene: TRBJ2-3
abundance: few
CDR3aa: CASSPYRGSGTDTQYF
CDR3nt: TGCGCCAGCAGCCCATACAGGGGGAGTGGCACAGATACGCAGTATTTT

d_gene: TRBD1
v_gene: TRBV14
j_gene: TRBJ2-1
abundance: -
CDR3aa: CASSQDQTGYNEQFF
CDR3nt: TGTGCCAGCAGCCAAGATCAGACAGGGTATAATGAGCAGTTCTTC

d_gene: -
v_gene: TRBV6-2/TRBV6-3
j_gene: TRBJ1-2
abundance: -
CDR3aa: CASSPWGDLGYTF
CDR3nt: TGTGCCAGCAGCCCCTGGGGAGATTTGGGCTACACCTTC

d_gene: -
v_gene: TRBV29-1
j_gene: TRBJ1-2
abundance: -
CDR3aa: CSVGQVGDGYTF
CDR3nt: TGCAGCGTTGGTCAGGTCGGGGATGGCTACACCTTC

d_gene: TRBD1
v_gene: TRBV7-2
j_gene: TRBJ2-2
abundance: -
CDR3aa: CASSLDRGASGELFF
CDR3nt: TGTGCCAGCAGCCTCGACAGGGGCGCCTCCGGGGAGCTGTTTTTT

d_gene: -
v_gene: TRBV3-1/TRBV3-2
j_gene: TRBJ1-1
abundance: -
CDR3aa: CASSQDEGGGTEAFF
CDR3nt: TGTGCCAGCAGCCAAGACGAGGGAGGGGGTACTGAAGCTTTCTTT

d_gene: -
v_gene: TRBV18
j_gene: TRBJ1-5
abundance: -
CDR3aa: CASSPQDSNQPQHF
CDR3nt: TGTGCCAGCTCACCACAGGACAGTAATCAGCCCCAGCATTTT

d_gene: TRBD1
v_gene: TRBV11-2
j_gene: TRBJ2-1
abundance: -
CDR3aa: CASSLLGQGASEQFF
CDR3nt: TGTGCCAGCAGCTTATTGGGACAGGGGGCGTCTGAGCAGTTCTTC

d_gene: TRBD1
v_gene: TRBV10-3
j_gene: TRBJ1-1
abundance: -
CDR3aa: CAIGQGGLNTEAFF
CDR3nt: TGTGCCATCGGACAGGGGGGATTGAACACTGAAGCTTTCTTT

d_gene: -
v_gene: TRBV11-2
j_gene: TRBJ1-4
abundance: -
CDR3aa: CASSLGQGPYEKLFF
CDR3nt: TGTGCCAGCAGCTTAGGGCAGGGGCCTTACGAAAAACTGTTTTTT

d_gene: -
v_gene: TRBV12-3/TRBV12-4
j_gene: TRBJ1-3
abundance: few
CDR3aa: CANPGYRSNTIYF
CDR3nt: TGTGCCAACCCGGGATACCGGAGCAACACCATATATTTT

d_gene: TRBD2
v_gene: TRBV7-2
j_gene: TRBJ2-7
abundance: -
CDR3aa: CASSLRLAGNYEQYF
CDR3nt: TGTGCCAGCAGCTTAAGACTAGCGGGGAACTACGAGCAGTACTTC

d_gene: -
v_gene: TRBV7-8
j_gene: TRBJ2-7
abundance: once
CDR3aa: CASSPLRVSYEQYF
CDR3nt: TGTGCCAGCAGCCCCCTTCGGGTTTCCTACGAGCAGTACTTC

d_gene: TRBD1
v_gene: TRBV11-2
j_gene: TRBJ1-6
abundance: -
CDR3aa: CASSSTGQSSPLHF
CDR3nt: TGTGCCAGCAGCTCTACGGGACAGTCTTCACCCCTCCACTTT

d_gene: -
v_gene: TRBV27
j_gene: TRBJ2-7
abundance: -
CDR3aa: CASSYEAATYEQYF
CDR3nt: TGTGCCAGCAGTTATGAAGCGGCTACCTACGAGCAGTACTTC

d_gene: TRBD2
v_gene: TRBV7-2
j_gene: TRBJ2-7
abundance: once
CDR3aa: CASSLRGGSFSYEQYF
CDR3nt: TGTGCCAGCAGCTTAAGAGGCGGGAGCTTTTCCTACGAGCAGTACTTC